This T cell receptor beta chain was observed in a study of blood T cell repertoires in COVID-19. As for the study in general: Acute-phase and convalescent COVID-19 samples originated in the United States, Italy and Spain. PBMCs, B-cell-depleted T cells, or T cells provided the cDNA or gDNA that made up the material.

From germline, CDR1 is LGHDT and CDR2 YNNKEL (reference sequence). The CDR3 contains 14 residues. V shed 5 bases and J shed 8 bases, with 18 bases lying between them. Per the original methods: How many nucleated cells were present was estimated from reference gene primer amplification. Profiled with immunoSEQ multiplex PCR; TCRdb holds only in-frame clones, not every one. Clone size and V and J calls were adopted from that table, with D and trimming inferred from the DNA. The table has under 250,000 clones, 80% seen once. Sequences were obtained from peripheral blood. The TCR was taken from a human donor in a cohort sampled during active COVID-19. The chain joins TRBV3-1 (or the pseudogene TRBV3-2) to TRBJ1-1, with TRBD1 as a possible D gene (6 bases). As DNA, the CDR3 is TGTGCCAGCAGCGCTACAGGCGACAGGCACGAAGCTTTCTTT. It codes for CASSATGDRHEAFF.